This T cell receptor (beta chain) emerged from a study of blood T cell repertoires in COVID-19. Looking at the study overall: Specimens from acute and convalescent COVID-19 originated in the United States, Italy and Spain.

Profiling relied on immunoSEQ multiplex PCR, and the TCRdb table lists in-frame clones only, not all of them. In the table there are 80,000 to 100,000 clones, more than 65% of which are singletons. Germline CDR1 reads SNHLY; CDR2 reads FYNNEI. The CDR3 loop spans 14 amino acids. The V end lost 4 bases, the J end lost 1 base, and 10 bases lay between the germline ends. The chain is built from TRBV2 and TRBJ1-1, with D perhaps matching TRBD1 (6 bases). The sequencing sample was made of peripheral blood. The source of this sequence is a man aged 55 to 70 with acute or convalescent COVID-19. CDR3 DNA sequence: TGTGCCAGCAGTGCACAGGGTCGGAACACTGAAGCTTTCTTT. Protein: CASSAQGRNTEAFF.